The clone carrying this T cell receptor (beta chain) occurred many times. Its antigen is not identified. This record comes from a study of breast tumors, draining lymph nodes, adjacent tissues. General study results and limits: Luminal-like breast cancer showed significantly greater tumor-nontumor repertoire similarity than basal-like breast cancer did. Data fit most tumor T cells coming from lymph node, expanding in tumor.

Samples came from axillary lymph nodes draining the breast cancer. One entry per CDR3 protein results from TCRdb running MiXCR on the multiplex PCR reads. There are under 150,000 distinct CDR3 sequences in the sample; 20% to 25% occur only once, and 2.6% lies in the top ten. V lost 6 bases and J lost 12, with 12 bases in between. Per germline, CDR1 MNHEY and CDR2 SVGEGT. The CDR3 contains 11 residues. The chain couples TRBV6-2 or TRBV6-3 to TRBJ2-1, with TRBD2 as a possible D gene (6 bases). This clonotype was obtained from a female donor with breast cancer. Some clones in this sample may be carry-over from other donors' samples. Material for sequencing was axillary lymph node tissue. CDR3 bases: TGTGCCAGCAGACGGCAGGGAGGGCAGTTCTTC. This encodes CASRRQGGQFF.